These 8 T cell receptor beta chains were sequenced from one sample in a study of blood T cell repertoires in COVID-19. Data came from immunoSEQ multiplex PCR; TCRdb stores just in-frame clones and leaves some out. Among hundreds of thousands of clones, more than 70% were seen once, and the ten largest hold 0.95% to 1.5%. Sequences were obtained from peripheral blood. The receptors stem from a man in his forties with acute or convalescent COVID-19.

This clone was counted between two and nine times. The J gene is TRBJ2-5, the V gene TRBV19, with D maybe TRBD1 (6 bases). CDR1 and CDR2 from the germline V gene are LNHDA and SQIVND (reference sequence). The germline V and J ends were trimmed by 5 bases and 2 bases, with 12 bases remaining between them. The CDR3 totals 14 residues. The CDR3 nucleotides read TGTGCCAGTAGTCATGGGACACCACAAGAGACCCAGTACTTC. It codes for CASSHGTPQETQYF. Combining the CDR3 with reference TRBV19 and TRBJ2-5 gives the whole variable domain DGGITQSPKYLFRKEGQNVTLSCEQNLNHDAMYWYRQDPGQGLRLIYYSQIVNDFQKGDIAEGYSVSREKKESFPLTVTSAQKNPTAFYLCASSHGTPQETQYFGPGTRLLVL.

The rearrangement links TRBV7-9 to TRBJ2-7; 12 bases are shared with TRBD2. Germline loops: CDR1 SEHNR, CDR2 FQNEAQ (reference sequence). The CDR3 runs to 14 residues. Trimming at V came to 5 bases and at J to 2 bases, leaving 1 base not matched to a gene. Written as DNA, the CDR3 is TGTGCCAGCAGCCCTAGCGGGAGGGCCTACGAGCAGTACTTC. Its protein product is CASSPSGRAYEQYF. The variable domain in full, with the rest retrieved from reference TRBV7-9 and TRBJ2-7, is DTGVSQNPRHKITKRGQNVTFRCDPISEHNRLYWYRQTLGQGPEFLTYFQNEAQLEKSRLLSDRFSAERPKGSFSTLEIQRTEQGDSAMYLCASSPSGRAYEQYFGPGTRLTVT.

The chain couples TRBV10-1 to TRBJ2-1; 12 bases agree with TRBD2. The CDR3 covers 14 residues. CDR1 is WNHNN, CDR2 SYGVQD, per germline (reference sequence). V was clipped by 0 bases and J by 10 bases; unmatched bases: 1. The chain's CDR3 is CASSESGLAGEQFF. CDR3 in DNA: TGCGCCAGCAGTGAGTCTGGACTAGCGGGGGAGCAGTTCTTC.

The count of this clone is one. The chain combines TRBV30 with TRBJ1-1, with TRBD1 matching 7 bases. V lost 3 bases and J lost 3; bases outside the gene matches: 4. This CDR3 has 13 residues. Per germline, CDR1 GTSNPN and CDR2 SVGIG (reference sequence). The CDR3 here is CAWRLTGHTEAFF. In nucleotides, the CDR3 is TGTGCCTGGAGATTGACAGGGCACACTGAAGCTTTCTTT.

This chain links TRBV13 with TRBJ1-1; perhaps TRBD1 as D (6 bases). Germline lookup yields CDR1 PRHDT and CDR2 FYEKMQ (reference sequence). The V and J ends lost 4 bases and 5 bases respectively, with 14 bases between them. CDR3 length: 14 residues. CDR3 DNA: TGTGCCAGCAGCTCACAGGGTAGGGGGACTGAAGCTTTCTTT. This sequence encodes CASSSQGRGTEAFF.

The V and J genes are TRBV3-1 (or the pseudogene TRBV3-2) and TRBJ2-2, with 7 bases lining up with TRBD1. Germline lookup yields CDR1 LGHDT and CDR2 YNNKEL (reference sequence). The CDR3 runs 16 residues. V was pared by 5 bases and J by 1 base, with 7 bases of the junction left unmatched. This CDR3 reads CASSFRTGGNTGELFF. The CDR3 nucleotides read TGTGCCAGCAGCTTTCGGACAGGTGGGAACACCGGGGAGCTGTTTTTT.

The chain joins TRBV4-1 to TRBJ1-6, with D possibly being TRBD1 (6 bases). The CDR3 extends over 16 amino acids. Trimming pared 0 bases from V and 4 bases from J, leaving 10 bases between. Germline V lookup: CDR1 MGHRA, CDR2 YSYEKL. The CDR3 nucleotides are TGCGCCAGCAGCCAAGATTCAGGGGATTATAATTCACCCCTCCACTTT. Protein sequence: CASSQDSGDYNSPLHF.

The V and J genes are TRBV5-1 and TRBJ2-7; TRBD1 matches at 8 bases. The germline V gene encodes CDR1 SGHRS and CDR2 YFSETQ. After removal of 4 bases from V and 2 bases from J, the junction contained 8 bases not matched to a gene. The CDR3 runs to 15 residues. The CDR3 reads CASSANQGAPYEQYF. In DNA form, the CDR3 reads TGCGCCAGCAGCGCAAATCAGGGGGCCCCCTACGAGCAGTACTTC.